This TCR beta chain appears in the sequencing data of a study of tumor and adjacent non-tumor tissue in lung cancer. Three rounds of nested PCR, following a modified ARM-PCR protocol, produced the TCRbeta library. TCRdb re-called the multiplex PCR reads through MiXCR, storing one row per CDR3 protein. The table records more than 60,000 distinct CDR3 sequences, around 77% of them present only once. Concerning this clonotype itself: Its antigen remains unidentified.

RNA was extracted from bulk tissue without any cell sorting. Donors were chemotherapy-naive, newly diagnosed lung cancer surgical patients in China, August–late 2014. Study findings and constraints: Top 100 clones took a larger repertoire share in normal lung. TCR diversity was significantly greater in tumor than normal lung tissue.

Sequenced sample: lung tumor tissue. This clonotype was sampled from a woman between 50 and 59 years old with non-small cell lung cancer.

The CDR3: CSDRASGNNEQFF. Here the CDR3 DNA reads TGCAGCGACAGGGCTAGCGGCAACAATGAGCAGTTCTTC. V usage is TRBV29-1 and J usage is TRBJ2-1; possibly TRBD2 for D (7 bases). The CDR3 has 13 amino acids. The germline V gene encodes CDR1 SQVTM and CDR2 ANQGSEA. The germline V and J ends were trimmed by 7 bases and 5 bases, with 15 bases remaining between them.